The sequence of this TCR beta chain was determined in a study of breast tumors, draining lymph nodes, adjacent tissues. General study results and limits: Data only fit, rather than demonstrated, lymph node origin of most tumor T cells. Data fit most tumor T cells coming from lymph node, expanding in tumor. Tumors had less TCR diversity than lymph nodes, more than nontumor tissue.

This clonotype is labeled medium-sized (0.01 to 0.1%). Its antigen is not identified. The CDR3 runs 15 residues. The ends lost 3 bases at V and 5 bases at J; junction bases unmatched: 5. The germline V gene encodes CDR1 SGHTA and CDR2 FQGTGA. TCRdb fed the multiplex PCR reads into MiXCR, producing one record per CDR3 protein. Among more than 50,000 distinct CDR3 sequences, around 40% were seen once, and the ten largest hold 10%. V and J are TRBV7-3 and TRBJ2-1, with 9 bases identical to TRBD2. The receptor was derived from a female donor with breast cancer. Some clones in this sample may be carry-over from other donors' samples. The sample was breast tumor tissue. The CDR3 is CASSFGTSPHNEQFF. CDR3 nucleotide sequence: TGTGCCAGCAGCTTCGGGACTAGCCCACACAATGAGCAGTTCTTC.